A selection of T cell receptor beta chains follows, all from one sample in a study of blood T cells in healthy people across ages. TCRdb re-derived calls from the 5' RACE reads in MiXCR, one entry per CDR3 protein. Of about 680,000 distinct CDR3 sequences in the sample, 49% were seen once. The sample taken for sequencing was blood. Receptors originate from an older woman in good health. Both conserved end residues are part of each CDR3. The D gene is left open where the match is weak. The listing skips clone size in some rows; elsewhere it reads once, few, many or a size class.

abundance: few; v_gene: TRBV4-3; d_gene: NA; j_gene: TRBJ2-5; CDR3nt: TGCGCCAGCAGCCAAGATGAGGGGCCCGGACAATTTCGGCGGACCCAAGAGACCCAGTACTTC; CDR3aa: CASSQDEGPGQFRRTQETQYF
abundance: few; v_gene: TRBV5-1; d_gene: NA; j_gene: TRBJ2-5; CDR3nt: TGCGCCAGCAGCCTGCAGGGGACCTTACAAGAGACCCAGTACTTC; CDR3aa: CASSLQGTLQETQYF
abundance: once; v_gene: TRBV7-9; d_gene: TRBD2; j_gene: TRBJ2-3; CDR3nt: TGTGCCAGCAGCTTACAAGGACTAGCGGGACAAACAGATACGCAGTATTTT; CDR3aa: CASSLQGLAGQTDTQYF
abundance: NA; v_gene: TRBV20-1; d_gene: NA; j_gene: TRBJ2-4; CDR3nt: TGCAGTGCTAGACTAGCGCTCCAAGAGACCCGGTACTTC; CDR3aa: CSARLALQETRYF
abundance: few; v_gene: TRBV15; d_gene: TRBD1; j_gene: TRBJ2-5; CDR3nt: TGTGCCACCAGCATATACAGGGGTTACCAAGAGACCCAGTACTTC; CDR3aa: CATSIYRGYQETQYF
abundance: few; v_gene: TRBV5-1; d_gene: TRBD2; j_gene: TRBJ2-2; CDR3nt: TGCGCCAGCAGCCCTCTAGCGGGAGCGAACACCGGGGAGCTGTTTTTT; CDR3aa: CASSPLAGANTGELFF
abundance: few; v_gene: TRBV15; d_gene: TRBD1; j_gene: TRBJ2-1; CDR3nt: TGTGCCACCAGCAGAGATCCCGGGACAGGGAATGAGCAGTTCTTC; CDR3aa: CATSRDPGTGNEQFF
abundance: NA; v_gene: TRBV6-1; d_gene: NA; j_gene: TRBJ1-1; CDR3nt: TGTGCCAGCAGGCCGAATGCTGAGATTAAAGCTTTCTTT; CDR3aa: CASRPNAEIKAFF
abundance: once; v_gene: TRBV6-5; d_gene: NA; j_gene: TRBJ2-5; CDR3nt: TGTGCCAGCAGTTACCAGGGTCGTAGCCAAGAGACCCAGTACTTC; CDR3aa: CASSYQGRSQETQYF
abundance: few; v_gene: TRBV7-2; d_gene: NA; j_gene: TRBJ2-5; CDR3nt: TGTGCCAGCAGCTCACGACGGCCAGAGACCCAGTACTTC; CDR3aa: CASSSRRPETQYF
abundance: NA; v_gene: TRBV20-1; d_gene: TRBD2; j_gene: TRBJ2-4; CDR3nt: TGCAGTGCTAGGGGACTAGTACCGGCGAGGGAGCAGTACTTC; CDR3aa: CSARGLVPAREQYF
abundance: NA; v_gene: TRBV28; d_gene: TRBD2; j_gene: TRBJ2-1; CDR3nt: TGTGCCAGCACCCCTGGGGGTGGCGGGGGTACAAGAGAGCAGTTCTTC; CDR3aa: CASTPGGGGGTREQFF
abundance: few; v_gene: TRBV27; d_gene: TRBD1; j_gene: TRBJ1-2; CDR3nt: TGTGCCAGCAGTGAACAGGGGATCTATGGCTACACCTTC; CDR3aa: CASSEQGIYGYTF
abundance: NA; v_gene: TRBV5-8; d_gene: TRBD1; j_gene: TRBJ1-2; CDR3nt: TGTGCCAGCAGCTTAGGAGCAGGGGGTTTGTTCTATGGCTACACCTTC; CDR3aa: CASSLGAGGLFYGYTF
abundance: once; v_gene: TRBV28; d_gene: NA; j_gene: TRBJ1-6; CDR3nt: TGTGCCAGCAGCAGGACCACAGGGCCCCCCCACTTT; CDR3aa: CASSRTTGPPHF
abundance: NA; v_gene: TRBV29-1; d_gene: TRBD1; j_gene: TRBJ2-7; CDR3nt: TGCAGCGGACAGCCAGGACAGGGGTCCTACAATGAGCAGTACTTC; CDR3aa: CSGQPGQGSYNEQYF
abundance: NA; v_gene: TRBV11-2; d_gene: NA; j_gene: TRBJ2-3; CDR3nt: TGTGCCAGCAGCTTAAGGGGGGCGATATTAATCACAGATACGCAGTATTTT; CDR3aa: CASSLRGAILITDTQYF
abundance: NA; v_gene: TRBV7-3; d_gene: NA; j_gene: TRBJ2-5; CDR3nt: TGTGCCAGCAGCCCCGCGGGTCGAGAGACCCAGTACTTC; CDR3aa: CASSPAGRETQYF
abundance: NA; v_gene: TRBV4-3; d_gene: NA; j_gene: TRBJ1-6; CDR3nt: TGCGCCAGCAGCCAGGGACACAACGATTCACCCCTCCACTTT; CDR3aa: CASSQGHNDSPLHF
abundance: NA; v_gene: TRBV28; d_gene: TRBD2; j_gene: TRBJ2-7; CDR3nt: TGTGCCAGCAGTTCCCTAGCGGGAGTCCACGAGCAGTACTTC; CDR3aa: CASSSLAGVHEQYF
abundance: NA; v_gene: TRBV5-1; d_gene: TRBD1; j_gene: TRBJ1-2; CDR3nt: TGCGCCAGCAGCTTGGCCATAGGGGGCTCAAGGGGCTACACCTTC; CDR3aa: CASSLAIGGSRGYTF
abundance: NA; v_gene: TRBV20-1; d_gene: NA; j_gene: TRBJ2-3; CDR3nt: TGCAGTGCTCCCCGTTCGGGGGAAGATACGCAGTATTTT; CDR3aa: CSAPRSGEDTQYF
abundance: NA; v_gene: TRBV25-1; d_gene: TRBD1; j_gene: TRBJ1-1; CDR3nt: TGTGCCAGCTCCCTCGAAGGGACAGGGAAAGCTTTCTTT; CDR3aa: CASSLEGTGKAFF
abundance: NA; v_gene: TRBV5-1; d_gene: NA; j_gene: TRBJ2-7; CDR3nt: TGCGCCAGCAGCCCAGCGGAGAGGACCTACGAGCAGTACTTC; CDR3aa: CASSPAERTYEQYF
abundance: few; v_gene: TRBV7-8; d_gene: NA; j_gene: TRBJ2-7; CDR3nt: TGTGCCAGCAGCTTAGTGCCTAAACGGGAGCTCTACTACGAGCAGTACTTC; CDR3aa: CASSLVPKRELYYEQYF
abundance: NA; v_gene: TRBV25-1; d_gene: TRBD2; j_gene: TRBJ2-5; CDR3nt: TGTGCCAGCAGTGAAATCGGGGGGTCGGAGACCCAGTACTTC; CDR3aa: CASSEIGGSETQYF
abundance: few; v_gene: TRBV7-9; d_gene: NA; j_gene: TRBJ2-7; CDR3nt: TGTGCCAGCAGCTCGTGGCCGGACGAGCAGTACTTC; CDR3aa: CASSSWPDEQYF
abundance: NA; v_gene: TRBV12-3/TRBV12-4; d_gene: NA; j_gene: TRBJ2-1; CDR3nt: TGTGCCAGCACCCTGGGATACAGTCCTGAGCACAATGAGCAGTTCTTC; CDR3aa: CASTLGYSPEHNEQFF
abundance: many; v_gene: TRBV4-2; d_gene: TRBD2; j_gene: TRBJ2-1; CDR3nt: TGTGCCAGCAGCCAAAGGGAGGGACTCACCTACAATGAGCAGTTCTTC; CDR3aa: CASSQREGLTYNEQFF
abundance: few; v_gene: TRBV10-3; d_gene: NA; j_gene: TRBJ2-1; CDR3nt: TGTGCCATCAGTGCACTGATGGGGGGCCTCTACAATGAGCAGTTCTTC; CDR3aa: CAISALMGGLYNEQFF
abundance: NA; v_gene: TRBV3-1; d_gene: TRBD2; j_gene: TRBJ2-3; CDR3nt: TGTGCCAGCAGCCAAGGAAGCGCGACTAGCGGGCGGGATACGCAGTATTTT; CDR3aa: CASSQGSATSGRDTQYF
abundance: many; v_gene: TRBV2; d_gene: TRBD1; j_gene: TRBJ2-3; CDR3nt: TGTGCCAGCAGCGAGGACAGGGGTACAGATACGCAGTATTTT; CDR3aa: CASSEDRGTDTQYF
abundance: NA; v_gene: TRBV4-3; d_gene: NA; j_gene: TRBJ2-7; CDR3nt: TGCGCCAGCAGCCAAGGTATGGCCTACGAGCAGTACTTC; CDR3aa: CASSQGMAYEQYF
abundance: few; v_gene: TRBV29-1; d_gene: NA; j_gene: TRBJ1-2; CDR3nt: TGCAGCGTTGGCTATGGCTACACCTTC; CDR3aa: CSVGYGYTF
abundance: NA; v_gene: TRBV7-3; d_gene: NA; j_gene: TRBJ1-1; CDR3nt: TGCGCCAGCAGCTTCAGCATGAACACTGGAGCTTTCTTT; CDR3aa: CASSFSMNTGAFF
abundance: many; v_gene: TRBV27; d_gene: NA; j_gene: TRBJ1-1; CDR3nt: TGTGCCAGCAGACAAAAAGGATACGGGGGGAACACTGAAGCTTTCTTT; CDR3aa: CASRQKGYGGNTEAFF
abundance: NA; v_gene: TRBV2; d_gene: NA; j_gene: TRBJ2-7; CDR3nt: TGTGCCAGCAGTGAGCAGGGGCGTCCTCCCTACGAGCAGTACTTC; CDR3aa: CASSEQGRPPYEQYF
abundance: NA; v_gene: TRBV6-6; d_gene: TRBD2; j_gene: TRBJ2-1; CDR3nt: TGTGCCAGCGGGCTGGGACTAGCGTATTACAATGAGCAGTTCTTC; CDR3aa: CASGLGLAYYNEQFF